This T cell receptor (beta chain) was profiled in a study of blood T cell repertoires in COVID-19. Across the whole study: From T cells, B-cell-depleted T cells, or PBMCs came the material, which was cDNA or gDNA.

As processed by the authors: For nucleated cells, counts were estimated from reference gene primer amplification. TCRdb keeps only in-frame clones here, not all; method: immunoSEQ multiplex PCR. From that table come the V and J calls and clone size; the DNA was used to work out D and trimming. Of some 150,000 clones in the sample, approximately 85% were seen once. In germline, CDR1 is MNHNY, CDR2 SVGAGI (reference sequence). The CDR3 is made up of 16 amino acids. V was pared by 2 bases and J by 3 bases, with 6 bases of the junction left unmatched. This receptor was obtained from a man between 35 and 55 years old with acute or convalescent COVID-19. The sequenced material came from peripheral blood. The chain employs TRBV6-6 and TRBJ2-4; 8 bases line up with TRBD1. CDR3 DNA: TGTGCCAGCAGTTACCCGACAGGGGAGGTCAAAAACATTCAGTACTTC. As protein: CASSYPTGEVKNIQYF.